This is a list of T cell receptor beta chains from one sample in a study of blood T cells in healthy people across ages. MiXCR was run by TCRdb on the 5' RACE reads, yielding one entry per CDR3 protein. This table has roughly 500,000 distinct CDR3 sequences, 24% appearing once. The sample was also reused in another study, on T cells of mothers and their children.

Sample: blood. The receptor source for this set is a boy aged 5-17 years in good health. The CDR3 runs from the conserved cysteine through the conserved F or W. A D gene is named only where the DNA matches it firmly. Rows may omit the clone size; those that give it use once, few, many or a size class.

cdr3_aa	cdr3_nt	d_call	j_call	v_call	clone_size
CATSEPGLAQGNEQFF	TGTGCCACCAGTGAGCCCGGACTAGCCCAAGGGAATGAGCAGTTCTTC	TRBD2	TRBJ2-1	TRBV24-1	few
CASSFRQGYNSPLHF	TGTGCCAGCAGTTTTAGGCAGGGGTACAATTCACCCCTCCACTTT	NA	TRBJ1-6	TRBV28	few
CSARRGMDEQYF	TGCAGTGCCAGGCGGGGCATGGACGAGCAGTACTTC	NA	TRBJ2-7	TRBV20-1	NA
CASGVSPYEQYF	TGTGCATCGGGGGTCTCCCCCTACGAGCAGTACTTC	NA	TRBJ2-7	TRBV6-1	few
CASSRAFNYEQYF	TGTGCCAGCAGCCGGGCCTTTAACTACGAGCAGTACTTC	NA	TRBJ2-7	TRBV14	NA
CASSSGLEGYNEQFF	TGTGCCAGCAGTTCCGGACTAGAGGGGTACAATGAGCAGTTCTTC	TRBD2	TRBJ2-1	TRBV28	NA
CATGLEAGSSNEQFF	TGTGCCACGGGACTGGAAGCGGGGAGTAGCAATGAGCAGTTCTTC	TRBD2	TRBJ2-1	TRBV24-1	NA
CASSFRKTDWRETQYF	TGTGCCAGCAGCTTTCGAAAAACGGACTGGAGGGAGACCCAGTACTTC	NA	TRBJ2-5	TRBV7-6	few
CASSLDPTGGETQYF	TGTGCCAGCAGCTTAGACCCCACAGGGGGCGAGACCCAGTACTTC	TRBD1	TRBJ2-5	TRBV11-2	few
CASSSGTGVPQHF	TGTGCCAGCAGCTCCGGGACAGGGGTGCCCCAGCATTTT	TRBD1	TRBJ1-5	TRBV7-9	few
CASSLVNQGVHEQYF	TGTGCCAGCAGCTTAGTTAATCAGGGTGTCCACGAGCAGTACTTC	NA	TRBJ2-7	TRBV7-9	NA
CASMGVPTTYEQYF	TGTGCCAGCATGGGGGTACCGACGACCTACGAGCAGTACTTC	NA	TRBJ2-7	TRBV28	NA
CASSSHGTVRYEQYF	TGTGCCAGCAGCTCCCACGGGACAGTTAGATACGAGCAGTACTTC	TRBD1	TRBJ2-7	TRBV7-9	few
CASSKINGGVETQYF	TGTGCCAGTAGTAAAATCAACGGCGGTGTGGAGACCCAGTACTTC	NA	TRBJ2-5	TRBV19	NA
CASSFEGRPYNEQFF	TGTGCCAGCAGCTTCGAAGGACGTCCCTACAATGAGCAGTTCTTC	NA	TRBJ2-1	TRBV7-9	NA
CASSTSITHNEQFF	TGTGCCAGCAGCACTAGCATAACCCACAATGAGCAGTTCTTC	NA	TRBJ2-1	TRBV3-1	NA
CASSYSEQSEAFF	TGTGCCAGCAGTTACTCGGAACAGAGTGAAGCTTTCTTT	NA	TRBJ1-1	TRBV6-5	few
CASTGGIEQYF	TGTGCCAGCACCGGGGGAATCGAGCAGTACTTC	NA	TRBJ2-7	TRBV7-9	few
CASRLAGGVEQFF	TGTGCCTCCAGACTAGCGGGGGGCGTTGAGCAGTTCTTC	TRBD2	TRBJ2-1	TRBV6-2/TRBV6-3	NA
CSVEDRGKGEQYF	TGCAGCGTTGAAGATCGAGGGAAAGGCGAGCAGTACTTC	NA	TRBJ2-7	TRBV29-1	few
CASRLDARDTGELFF	TGCGCCAGCAGGCTGGATGCCAGGGACACCGGGGAGCTGTTTTTT	NA	TRBJ2-2	TRBV5-1	NA
CASSFYLRESSYNEQFF	TGTGCCAGCAGTTTTTATCTCAGGGAGAGCTCCTACAATGAGCAGTTCTTC	NA	TRBJ2-1	TRBV28	many
CASSRGTSLEQYF	TGTGCCAGCAGCCGAGGGACTAGCTTAGAGCAGTACTTC	TRBD2	TRBJ2-7	TRBV7-9	few
CASSQGVNSYEQYF	TGCGCCAGCAGCCAAGGAGTCAACTCCTACGAGCAGTACTTC	NA	TRBJ2-7	TRBV4-1	NA
CASSLFAGATYNEQFF	TGCGCCAGCAGCTTGTTTGCGGGGGCCACCTACAATGAGCAGTTCTTC	NA	TRBJ2-1	TRBV5-1	NA
CASSYSGAYSNQPQHF	TGTGCCAGCAGTTACTCAGGGGCGTATAGCAATCAGCCCCAGCATTTT	NA	TRBJ1-5	TRBV6-5	few
CASSSRTSADTQYF	TGTGCCAGCAGTTCCCGGACTAGCGCAGATACGCAGTATTTT	TRBD2	TRBJ2-3	TRBV6-2/TRBV6-3	few
CASRAQLLYQETQYF	TGTGCCAGCAGGGCCCAGCTCCTGTACCAAGAGACCCAGTACTTC	NA	TRBJ2-5	TRBV6-2/TRBV6-3	few
CASSFVPGQGKAGGYTF	TGCGCCAGCAGCTTTGTACCGGGACAGGGGAAAGCGGGCGGCTACACCTTC	TRBD1	TRBJ1-2	TRBV5-1	few
CASSPSGTSSLGANVLTF	TGCGCCAGCAGCCCGAGCGGGACTAGCAGTCTGGGGGCCAACGTCCTGACTTTC	TRBD2	TRBJ2-6	TRBV4-3	NA
CASSERGTHLSYEQYF	TGTGCCAGCAGTGAGCGGGGGACGCATCTATCCTACGAGCAGTACTTC	TRBD2	TRBJ2-7	TRBV6-1	NA
CAGSYLPGAYEQYF	TGTGCCGGCAGTTACCTACCCGGGGCCTACGAGCAGTACTTC	NA	TRBJ2-7	TRBV6-2/TRBV6-3	NA
CASSLSSGGGEQFF	TGTGCCAGCAGCTTATCTAGCGGTGGGGGTGAGCAGTTCTTC	TRBD2	TRBJ2-1	TRBV7-3	few
CASSQGQASNQPQHF	TGCGCCAGCAGCCAAGGACAAGCCAGCAATCAGCCCCAGCATTTT	NA	TRBJ1-5	TRBV4-3	few
CASSPTGGLVVETQYF	TGCGCCAGCAGCCCGACTGGGGGGCTAGTCGTAGAGACCCAGTACTTC	NA	TRBJ2-5	TRBV5-1	NA
CSAVMGPAEWQPQHF	TGCAGTGCCGTCATGGGCCCGGCGGAGTGGCAGCCCCAGCATTTT	NA	TRBJ1-5	TRBV20-1	few
CSASGGGVRYNEQFF	TGCAGTGCTAGTGGGGGCGGAGTTCGATACAATGAGCAGTTCTTC	NA	TRBJ2-1	TRBV20-1	few
CVSSLTGDSYNEQFF	TGTGTCAGCAGCTTGACAGGGGATTCCTACAATGAGCAGTTCTTC	TRBD1	TRBJ2-1	TRBV7-3	few
CSALGRQGGTYEQYF	TGCAGTGCTCTAGGGAGACAGGGAGGAACCTACGAGCAGTACTTC	NA	TRBJ2-7	TRBV20-1	few
CATSDSDSTSGGLDEQYF	TGTGCCACCAGTGATTCCGACTCGACTAGCGGGGGTCTCGACGAGCAGTACTTC	TRBD2	TRBJ2-7	TRBV24-1	few
CASRPNSYNEQFF	TGTGCCAGCCGACCCAACTCCTACAATGAGCAGTTCTTC	NA	TRBJ2-1	TRBV14	few
CASSRPAVHFEQYF	TGTGCCAGCAGCCGGCCAGCCGTTCACTTCGAGCAGTACTTC	NA	TRBJ2-7	TRBV14	few